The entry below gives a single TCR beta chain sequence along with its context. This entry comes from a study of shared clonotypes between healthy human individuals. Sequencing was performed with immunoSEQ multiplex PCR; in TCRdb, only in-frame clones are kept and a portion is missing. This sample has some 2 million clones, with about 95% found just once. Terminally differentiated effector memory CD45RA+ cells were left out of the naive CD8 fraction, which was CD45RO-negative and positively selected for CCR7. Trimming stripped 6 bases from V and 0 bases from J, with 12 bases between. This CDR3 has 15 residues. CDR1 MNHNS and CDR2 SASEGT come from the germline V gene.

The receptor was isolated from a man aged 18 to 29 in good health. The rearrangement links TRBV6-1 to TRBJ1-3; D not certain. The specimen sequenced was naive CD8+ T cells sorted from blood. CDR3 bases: TGTGCCAGCAGCGAACTAGGGCTCTCTGGAAACACCATATATTTT. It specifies CASSELGLSGNTIYF.